The 14 T cell receptor beta chains in this list originate from one sample, sequenced in a study of blood T cell repertoires in COVID-19. Method: immunoSEQ multiplex PCR; TCRdb's copy keeps in-frame clones and lacks some. The data contain roughly 190,000 clones, 85% to 90% of them singletons. The sequenced sample consisted of PBMCs or T cells enriched from blood (not recorded which). The receptor set was obtained from a woman in her thirties or forties in a cohort exposed to, infected with or recovered from COVID-19 (not recorded which).

The chain joins TRBV24-1 to TRBJ2-1; possible D gene TRBD1, 6 bases. Germline V CDR1 and CDR2: KGHDR, SFDVKD. The CDR3 is 14 amino acids. V lost 7 bases and J 4 bases, leaving 13 bases between the germline ends. The CDR3 sequence: CATSRRGSYNEQFF. CDR3 bases: TGTGCCACCAGCCGCAGGGGTTCATACAATGAGCAGTTCTTC.

The rearrangement joins TRBV27 to TRBJ2-7; 10 positions match TRBD2. J gave up 4 bases and V 3 bases, and 6 bases lay outside the gene matches. The CDR3 sequence is 15 residues long. CDR1 and CDR2 (germline): MNHEY, SMNVEV (reference sequence). This chain's CDR3 is CASSLGLAGDYEQYF. The CDR3 DNA is TGTGCCAGCAGTTTGGGCCTAGCGGGGGATTACGAGCAGTACTTC.

The chain combines TRBV9 with TRBJ2-7; 9 bases are a match to TRBD1. The CDR3 contains 14 residues. Germline-derived CDR1 and CDR2 are SGDLS and YYNGEE. Trimming took 4 bases from V and 5 from J; bases not matched to a gene: 7. CDR3 sequence reads: CASSTDRGKDEQYF. DNA of the CDR3: TGTGCCAGCAGCACAGACAGGGGGAAGGACGAGCAGTACTTC.

CDR3 coding DNA: TGTGCCAGCAGCCGTTTACCTAGCGGGAGCTCCTACGAGCAGTACTTC. Protein product: CASSRLPSGSSYEQYF. This rearrangement joins TRBV7-9 to TRBJ2-7; TRBD2 matches 10 bases. The V gene's germline CDR1 is SEHNR and CDR2 FQNEAQ (reference sequence). V lost 5 bases, J lost 0 bases, and 7 bases stayed unmatched. The CDR3 is made up of 16 amino acids.

The chain couples TRBV4-1 to TRBJ1-4; 7 bases map to TRBD1. V lost 7 bases to trimming and J lost 2 bases; unmatched junction nucleotides: 16. Germline loops: CDR1 MGHRA, CDR2 YSYEKL. The CDR3 has 18 amino acids. The CDR3 coding sequence is TGCGCCAGCACCCCGATGGGGGCAGGGGGTAGGACTAATGAAAAACTGTTTTTT. Encoded protein: CASTPMGAGGRTNEKLFF.

The V gene is TRBV6-5, the J gene TRBJ2-1, with 7 bases fitting TRBD1. The CDR3 consists of 14 residues. The V gene end was trimmed by 6 bases and the J gene end by 4 bases; junction bases not matched to a gene: 6. From germline, CDR1 is MNHEY and CDR2 SVGAGI. CDR3 sequence reads: CASSPTGTYNEQFF. The CDR3 nucleotides are TGTGCCAGCAGCCCGACAGGGACATACAATGAGCAGTTCTTC.

CDR3 region: CASSVISGYEQYF. The CDR3 DNA reads as TGTGCCAGCAGCGTTATATCAGGCTACGAGCAGTACTTC. The V and J genes are TRBV27 and TRBJ2-7, with D hard to call. Germline V gives CDR1 MNHEY, CDR2 SMNVEV (reference sequence). V was trimmed by 6 bases and J by 3 bases, leaving 12 bases between them. The CDR3 totals 13 residues.

This clone has only a few counts. The J gene is TRBJ1-2, the V gene TRBV12-3 or TRBV12-4; no clear D. This CDR3 has 12 residues. V was cut by 6 bases and J by 8 bases, with 13 bases left in between. For the CDR3, the DNA is TGTGCCAGCAGAAGCCTCTCCGTGGGCTACACCTTC. As protein: CASRSLSVGYTF.

This CDR3 reads CATSPAQGAAYGYTF. For the CDR3, the DNA is TGTGCCACCAGTCCCGCCCAGGGGGCGGCCTATGGCTACACCTTC. The rearrangement links TRBV24-1 to TRBJ1-2; 8 nucleotides agree with TRBD1. Per germline, CDR1 KGHDR and CDR2 SFDVKD. The CDR3 length is 15 residues. The J segment lost 4 bases and the V segment lost 6 bases, leaving 9 bases of the junction unmatched.

The chain recombines TRBV5-4 with TRBJ2-7; 7 bases are a match to TRBD2. V lost 5 bases to trimming and J lost 1 base; unmatched junction nucleotides: 9. Germline CDR1 SGHNT, CDR2 YYREEE (reference sequence). The CDR3 sequence is 15 residues long. The CDR3 region is CASRGRGTESYEQYF. The CDR3 region has the DNA TGTGCCAGCAGGGGGAGGGGAACCGAATCCTACGAGCAGTACTTC.

The rearrangement links TRBV6-5 to TRBJ2-5; perhaps TRBD1 as D (6 bases). V dropped 7 bases and J dropped 1 base, with 10 bases sitting between them. Germline V gene sequence: CDR1 MNHEY, CDR2 SVGAGI. The CDR3 contains 13 residues. The CDR3 reads CASTGQFQETQYF. The CDR3 DNA follows: TGTGCCAGCACCGGACAGTTCCAAGAGACCCAGTACTTC.

Notes on this clone: This sample includes further DNA sequences coding for the same CDR3. The chain links TRBV9 to TRBJ1-1; D not resolved. Germline V gene sequence: CDR1 SGDLS, CDR2 YYNGEE. CDR3 length equals 14 residues. The V gene lost 0 bases and the J gene lost 1 base, with 7 bases spanning the gap. CDR3 loop: CASSVGGSNTEAFF. CDR3 sequence (DNA): TGTGCCAGCAGCGTAGGCGGATCGAACACTGAAGCTTTCTTT.

This clone was recorded only once. The chain carries TRBV5-1 and TRBJ1-1; 10 bases align to TRBD1. The CDR3 spans 18 residues. Per the germline V gene, CDR1 is SGHRS and CDR2 is YFSETQ. V gave up 4 bases and J gave up 5 bases; unmatched junction bases: 17. CDR3 protein: CASSQRGTGELGGTEAFF. CDR3 sequence (DNA): TGCGCCAGCAGCCAACGAGGGACAGGGGAATTAGGAGGGACTGAAGCTTTCTTT.

J is TRBJ1-4 and V is TRBV13, with D uncertain. The germline CDR1 and CDR2 sequences are PRHDT and FYEKMQ (reference sequence). The CDR3 is 14 residues long. The V end lost 3 bases, the J end lost 8 bases, and 13 bases lay between the germline ends. The CDR3 nucleotides read TGTGCCAGCAGCTTGACCTCCTCGGAGGAAAAACTGTTTTTT. Translated: CASSLTSSEEKLFF.